Presented here are 24 T cell receptor beta chains from one specimen sequenced in a study of shared clonotypes between healthy human individuals. The table came from immunoSEQ multiplex PCR; TCRdb's copy has only in-frame clones and leaves some out. The sample comprises hundreds of thousands of clones, 90% to 95% of which are singletons, and over 0.09% rests with the top ten. Terminally differentiated effector memory CD45RA+ cells were left out of the naive CD8 fraction, which was CD45RO-negative and positively selected for CCR7. Material: naive CD8+ T cells sorted from blood. All receptors come from a woman aged 25 to 39 in good health.

This chain links TRBV2 with TRBJ2-7, with TRBD1 matching over 10 bases. Per the germline V gene, CDR1 is SNHLY and CDR2 is FYNNEI. V was pared by 5 bases and J by 3 bases, with 4 bases of the junction left unmatched. The CDR3 is made up of 14 amino acids. The CDR3 DNA reads as TGTGCCAGCAGTAAGACAGGGGGCCGCTACGAGCAGTACTTC. As protein: CASSKTGGRYEQYF.

This chain connects TRBV6-6 to TRBJ2-5, with D perhaps matching TRBD2 (5 bases). The J call is uncertain, as TRBJ2-7 better fits the DNA end. Germline V gives CDR1 MNHNY, CDR2 SVGAGI (reference sequence). This CDR3 is 14 amino acids long. The CDR3 protein is CASSYSYGDYEQYF. The CDR3 region has the DNA TGTGCCAGCAGTTACTCTTACGGGGACTACGAGCAGTACTTC.

J is TRBJ2-5 and V is TRBV7-9; D is perhaps TRBD1 (6 bases). Germline values: CDR1 SEHNR, CDR2 FQNEAQ (reference sequence). V was shortened by 4 bases and J by 2 bases, with 14 bases between the two germline ends. This CDR3 has 15 residues. CDR3 in amino acids: CASSSQGNPQETQYF. The CDR3 nucleotides are TGTGCCAGCAGCTCTCAGGGGAATCCACAAGAGACCCAGTACTTC.

V gene TRBV7-6 combines with J gene TRBJ2-5; D might be TRBD2 (5 bases). This CDR3 has 15 amino acids. Trimming shortened V by 6 bases and J by 1 base, and 15 bases separated the two germline ends. CDR1 and CDR2 from the germline V gene are SGHVS and FNYEAQ. Written as DNA, the CDR3 is TGTGCCAGCAGTACTTTGATCGGGGTCCAAGAGACCCAGTACTTC. Translated, it gives CASSTLIGVQETQYF.

V and J are TRBV7-9 and TRBJ2-5; 10 bases map to TRBD1. V was clipped by 7 bases and J by 4 bases; unmatched bases: 6. CDR1 is SEHNR and CDR2 is FQNEAQ in the germline V gene (reference sequence). The CDR3 runs 14 residues. The CDR3 here is CASNRQGAPETQYF. In nucleotides, the CDR3 is TGTGCCAGCAACAGACAGGGGGCCCCAGAGACCCAGTACTTC.

This clone was found a few times. The sample carries other DNA sequences with the same CDR3. The chain employs TRBV9 and TRBJ1-2; D not certain. Trimming removed 3 bases from V and 8 bases from J, with 5 bases in between. This CDR3 comprises 10 residues. CDR1 SGDLS and CDR2 YYNGEE come from the germline V gene. The CDR3, as DNA: TGTGCCAGCAGCGGAGGGGGCTACACCTTC. This sequence encodes CASSGGGYTF.

In the case of this clone: The same CDR3 is also encoded by other DNA sequences in this sample. The chain combines TRBV13 with TRBJ2-5; D tentatively reads TRBD1 or TRBD2 (5 bases each). The CDR3 runs 13 residues. CDR1 and CDR2 (germline): PRHDT, FYEKMQ (reference sequence). The V gene lost 3 bases and the J gene lost 2 bases, with 7 bases spanning the gap. The CDR3, as DNA: TGTGCCAGCAGCTTGGGACGGCAAGAGACCCAGTACTTC. This encodes CASSLGRQETQYF.

This clone was seen once. The chain employs TRBV28 and TRBJ2-7; D perhaps matches TRBD2 (5 bases). Trimming pared 4 bases from V and 2 bases from J, leaving 15 bases between. Germline lookup yields CDR1 MDHEN and CDR2 SYDVKM. The CDR3 spans 15 residues. The CDR3 spells CASSSGLPIPYEQYF. DNA for the CDR3: TGTGCCAGCAGTTCCGGACTCCCTATCCCCTACGAGCAGTACTTC.

The rearrangement links TRBV19 to TRBJ2-1; D might be TRBD2 (9 bases). The CDR3 covers 14 residues. Germline CDR1 and CDR2: LNHDA and SQIVND (reference sequence). Between the trimmed V and J ends, which lost 7 bases and 3 bases, there was a span of 13 bases. CDR3 nucleotide sequence: TGTGCCAGTACTAGCGGGACAGGCTACAATGAGCAGTTCTTC. Translation gives CASTSGTGYNEQFF.

The V and J genes are TRBV29-1 and TRBJ2-5, with D tentatively TRBD1 or TRBD2 (5 bases each). The tail of the sequence fits TRBJ2-7 better, so the J call may be wrong. Looked up from germline, CDR1 is SQVTM and CDR2 is ANQGSEA. The CDR3 is made up of 13 amino acids. The CDR3 DNA follows: TGCAGCGTTGGGGACCGAAGCTCCTACGAGCAGTACTTC. This encodes CSVGDRSSYEQYF.

The chain uses TRBV7-2 and TRBJ2-7, with TRBD2 matching 7 bases. The CDR3 loop spans 14 amino acids. CDR1 SGHTA and CDR2 FQGNSA come from the germline V gene. The J segment lost 4 bases and the V segment lost 4 bases, leaving 7 bases of the junction unmatched. The CDR3 is CASSSGLEIYEQYF. CDR3 bases: TGTGCCAGCAGCTCCGGACTAGAGATTTACGAGCAGTACTTC.

This sequence joins TRBV5-6 and TRBJ2-2; no firm D call. Germline assignment: CDR1 SGHDT and CDR2 YYEEEE. The CDR3 has 14 residues. V gave up 0 bases and J gave up 2 bases, with 5 bases separating them. CDR3: CASSLVLNTGELFF. DNA of the CDR3: TGTGCCAGCAGCTTGGTACTAAACACCGGGGAGCTGTTTTTT. The whole variable domain, filled in from reference TRBV5-6 and TRBJ2-2, reads DAGVTQSPTHLIKTRGQQVTLRCSPKSGHDTVSWYQQALGQGPQFIFQYYEEEERQRGNFPDRFSGHQFPNYSSELNVNALLLGDSALYLCASSLVLNTGELFFGEGSRLTVL.

The chain employs TRBV5-1 and TRBJ2-5, with D perhaps matching TRBD2 (5 bases). The J call may be in error: the DNA end matches TRBJ2-7 better. Germline CDR1 reads SGHRS; CDR2 reads YFSETQ. There are 13 residues in the CDR3. In DNA form, the CDR3 reads TGCGCCAGCAGGATTCCACTAGACAACGAGCAGTACTTC. Protein: CASRIPLDNEQYF.

The chain combines TRBV4-1 with TRBJ1-3; D is uncertain. Trimming took off 3 bases at V and 15 bases at J, with 21 bases between the two ends. The CDR3 extends over 14 amino acids. Germline CDR1 and CDR2: MGHRA and YSYEKL. CDR3 sequence (DNA): TGCGCCAGCAGCCAGGTTGGGCCGACTCGATCTCCATATTTT. This sequence encodes CASSQVGPTRSPYF.

This chain uses TRBV5-4 with TRBJ2-1; possible D gene TRBD2, 6 bases. The V and J ends lost 2 bases and 0 bases respectively, with 9 bases between them. From germline, CDR1 is SGHNT and CDR2 YYREEE (reference sequence). This CDR3 comprises 15 residues. CDR3 sequence (DNA): TGTGCCAGCAGCTTTAACGGGGGCTCCTACAATGAGCAGTTCTTC. Translated, it gives CASSFNGGSYNEQFF.

The rearrangement joins TRBV28 to TRBJ2-7; D possibly corresponds to TRBD2 (6 bases). Germline V gene data show CDR1 as MDHEN and CDR2 as SYDVKM. The CDR3 is made up of 13 amino acids. Trimming cost V 3 bases and J 5 bases, with 11 bases left between them. The CDR3 loop is CASSLGTPNEQYF. CDR3 nucleotides: TGTGCCAGCAGTTTGGGGACTCCTAACGAGCAGTACTTC.

The CDR3 DNA reads as TGTGCCAGCAGCAGACTAGCGGGAGGGCCCCTCTACGAGCAGTACTTC. It specifies CASSRLAGGPLYEQYF. The chain uses TRBV11-2 and TRBJ2-5; 14 bases map to TRBD2. Near its end, the DNA agrees better with TRBJ2-7, so the J call may be wrong. There are 16 residues in the CDR3. CDR1 is SGHAT, CDR2 FQNNGV, per germline.

The chain links TRBV6-5 to TRBJ2-1, with D perhaps matching TRBD1 (5 bases). The length of the CDR3 is 12 residues. Germline V CDR1 and CDR2: MNHEY, SVGAGI. The CDR3 bases are TGTGCAGTCGTAGGGGACTACAATGAGCAGTTCTTC. Amino acid sequence: CAVVGDYNEQFF.

The chain is built from TRBV14 and TRBJ2-1, with 8 nucleotides matching TRBD2. The V gene end was trimmed by 5 bases and the J gene end by 2 bases; junction bases not matched to a gene: 11. The CDR3 loop spans 17 amino acids. Germline values: CDR1 SGHDN, CDR2 FVKESK. The CDR3 region has the DNA TGTGCCAGCAGCAGGGGTAGCGGGAATAACCCCTACAATGAGCAGTTCTTC. Its protein is CASSRGSGNNPYNEQFF.

The rearrangement joins TRBV27 to TRBJ1-5; 7 nucleotides agree with TRBD1. This CDR3 spans 16 amino acids. Germline values: CDR1 MNHEY, CDR2 SMNVEV (reference sequence). With 5 bases clipped from V and 1 base from J, the junction kept 8 bases outside the gene matches. The CDR3 reads CASSPTQGTSNQPQHF. CDR3 DNA: TGTGCCAGCAGTCCCACACAGGGGACGAGCAATCAGCCCCAGCATTTT.

The chain combines TRBV10-3 with TRBJ1-6; D unclear. V lost 6 bases, J lost 8 bases, and 14 bases lay in between. Germline CDR1 and CDR2: ENHRY and SYGVKD. This CDR3 contains 14 residues. CDR3 coding DNA: TGTGCCATCAGGGACCCGGGGAGAGATTCACCCCTCCACTTT. The encoded protein is CAIRDPGRDSPLHF.

DNA for the CDR3: TGTGCCAGCAGGCGGGGGGCGCCGGGAAATACGCAGTATTTT. Translated, it gives CASRRGAPGNTQYF. The chain is built from TRBV28 and TRBJ2-3, with 8 bases that match TRBD2. The length of the CDR3 is 14 residues. Germline V gene lookup returns CDR1 MDHEN and CDR2 SYDVKM. J gave up 7 bases and V 6 bases, and 9 bases lay outside the gene matches.

In its sample, this clone was seen once. The chain employs TRBV9 and TRBJ2-6; weak D call: TRBD2 (6 bases). CDR1 is SGDLS, CDR2 YYNGEE, per germline. This CDR3 is 15 amino acids long. Trimming stripped 5 bases from V and 1 base from J, with 10 bases between. The CDR3 reads CASSGGRSGANVLTF. The CDR3 DNA follows: TGTGCCAGCAGTGGAGGGAGGTCTGGGGCCAACGTCCTGACTTTC.

The rearrangement uses TRBV7-9 and TRBJ2-7, with TRBD2 identical over 9 bases. Germline V CDR1 and CDR2: SEHNR, FQNEAQ (reference sequence). The CDR3 has 14 residues. V lost 4 bases to trimming and J lost 4 bases; unmatched junction nucleotides: 5. This chain's CDR3 is CASSSGLAQYEQYF. The CDR3 DNA reads TGTGCCAGCAGCTCCGGACTAGCGCAGTACGAGCAGTACTTC.